What follows is one TCR beta chain and its context. Antigen specificity is unknown. This sample is drawn from a study of T cells in tuberculosis. The wider study: In South Africa, adults with active tuberculosis were compared with IGRA-negative and latently infected IGRA-positive adolescents. Study-level results: The TCR-beta difference was not significant; alpha differences partly reflected length.

Adolescents were screened for latent TB by skin test and IGRA. Unsorted cryopreserved PBMC were sequenced, averaging about 100,000 T cells per clinical donor. Germline CDR1 reads MNHEY; CDR2 reads SVGAGI. Trimming stripped 4 bases from V and 8 bases from J, with 23 bases between. The CDR3 contains 16 residues. TCRdb's copy holds only in-frame clones and misses some; the assay was immunoSEQ multiplex PCR. The sample consists of 35,000 to 55,000 clones, more than 90% of them appearing once. Sequenced sample: PBMCs. This clonotype was sampled from a donor between 10 and 35 years old with latent tuberculosis or without tuberculosis infection. The genes are TRBV6-5 and TRBJ1-1; D is perhaps TRBD1 (5 bases). CDR3 nucleotide sequence: TGTGCCAGCAGTTCAGGACGCGCGGCGGGACCGAGGGAAGCTTTCTTT. It yields the protein CASSSGRAAGPREAFF.